This T cell receptor (beta chain) was identified during a study of T cell responses to AZD1222 COVID-19 vaccine. General study findings and limits: Only a handful of people who got AZD1222 tested seropositive at baseline. Per reports, nearly half of all spike-specific TCRs target regions that are unmutated in variants. In all cases, repertoires were sampled only after the peak T cell response. Elevations in Spike-specific TCR breadth and depth followed administration of two AZD1222 doses.

Assay: immunoSEQ multiplex PCR; the TCRdb copy retains only in-frame clones and omits some. The sample lists fewer than 110,000 clones; 75% to 95% were seen once. This clone turned up a few times. The antigen is not known. The sequence derives from an adult who received the AZD1222 COVID-19 vaccine. The input for sequencing was peripheral blood, taken 28 days after the second AZD1222 dose.

Here the CDR3 DNA reads TGCGCCAGCGTCACGGCGGGAGGGTCGGAGCAGTACTTC. It yields the protein CASVTAGGSEQYF. The chain links TRBV10-2 to TRBJ2-7; TRBD2 aligns across 9 bases. The J segment lost 7 bases and the V segment lost 8 bases, leaving 9 bases of the junction unmatched. Germline lookup yields CDR1 WSHSY and CDR2 SAAADI. The CDR3 extends over 13 amino acids.